This T cell receptor (beta chain) was captured by sequencing in a study of blood T cell repertoires in COVID-19. At the level of the study: Some COVID-19 samples were acute and others convalescent; all came from the United States, Italy and Spain. T cells, B-cell-depleted T cells, or PBMCs supplied cDNA or gDNA.

CDR1 is SEHNR and CDR2 is FQNEAQ in the germline V gene (reference sequence). The ends lost 6 bases at V and 2 bases at J; junction bases unmatched: 9. The CDR3 length is 16 residues. Original processing methods: Amplified reference gene primers provided the basis for estimating nucleated cell counts. Some clones are missing from TCRdb's copy, which holds only in-frame ones; the method was immunoSEQ multiplex PCR. The V and J calls and clone size come from that table; D and trimming were worked out from the DNA. The sample holds approximately 30,000 clones; almost 90% are singletons and the top ten take 20% to 30%.

This clonotype originated in a human donor in a cohort sampled during active COVID-19. Sequenced: peripheral blood. The chain recombines TRBV7-9 with TRBJ2-3, with 9 bases identical to TRBD2. The DNA for the CDR3 is TGTGCCAGCAGGCAGGGGAGCGGGGGGTTCACAGATACGCAGTATTTT. Translated: CASRQGSGGFTDTQYF.